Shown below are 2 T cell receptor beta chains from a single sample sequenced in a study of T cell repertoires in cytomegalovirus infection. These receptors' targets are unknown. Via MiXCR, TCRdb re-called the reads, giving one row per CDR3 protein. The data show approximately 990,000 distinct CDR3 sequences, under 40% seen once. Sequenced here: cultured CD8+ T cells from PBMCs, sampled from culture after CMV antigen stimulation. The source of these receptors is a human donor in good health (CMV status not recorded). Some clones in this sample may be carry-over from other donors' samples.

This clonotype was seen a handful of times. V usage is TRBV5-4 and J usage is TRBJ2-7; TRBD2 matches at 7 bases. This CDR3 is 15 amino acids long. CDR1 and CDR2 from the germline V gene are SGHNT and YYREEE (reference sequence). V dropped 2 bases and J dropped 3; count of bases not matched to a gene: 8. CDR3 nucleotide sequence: TGTGCCAGCAGCTTTACTAGCGTCGGGAGCTACGAGCAGTACTTC. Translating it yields CASSFTSVGSYEQYF.

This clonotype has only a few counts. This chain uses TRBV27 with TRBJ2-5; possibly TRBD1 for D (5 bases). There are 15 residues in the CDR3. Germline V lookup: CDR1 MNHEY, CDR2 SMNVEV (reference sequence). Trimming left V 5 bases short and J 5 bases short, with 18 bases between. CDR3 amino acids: CASSVTVRYTETQYF. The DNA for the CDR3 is TGTGCCAGCAGTGTGACAGTGAGGTATACGGAGACCCAGTACTTC.